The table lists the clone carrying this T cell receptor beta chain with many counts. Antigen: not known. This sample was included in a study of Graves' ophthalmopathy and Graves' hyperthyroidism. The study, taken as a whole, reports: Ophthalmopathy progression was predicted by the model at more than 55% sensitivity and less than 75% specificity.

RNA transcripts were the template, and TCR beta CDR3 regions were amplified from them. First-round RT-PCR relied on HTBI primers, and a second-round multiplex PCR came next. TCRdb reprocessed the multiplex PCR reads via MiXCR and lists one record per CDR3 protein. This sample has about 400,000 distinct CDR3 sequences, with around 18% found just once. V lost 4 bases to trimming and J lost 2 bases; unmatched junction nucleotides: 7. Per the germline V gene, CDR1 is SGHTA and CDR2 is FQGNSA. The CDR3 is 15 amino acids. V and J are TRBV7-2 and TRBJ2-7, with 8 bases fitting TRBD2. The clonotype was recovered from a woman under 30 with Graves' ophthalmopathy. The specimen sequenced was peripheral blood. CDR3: CASSWGGGRTYEQYF. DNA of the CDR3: TGTGCCAGCAGCTGGGGCGGCGGGAGGACCTACGAGCAGTACTTC.